Listed below are T cell receptor beta chains from one sample, sequenced in a study of post-analysis software for immune sequencing data. TCRdb analysed the PCR reads with MiXCR anew, one entry per CDR3 protein. The table records hundreds of thousands of distinct CDR3 sequences, under 55% of them present only once. The sequenced material came from blood. Receptors originate from a girl under 18 with multiple sclerosis. Each CDR3 is given with its conserved first and last residue. Part of the rows lack a size; the others show once, few, many or a class for expanded clones.

cdr3_aa v_call clone_size
CASSGSMNTEAFF TRBV2 -
CASSLGTGTGYYEQYF TRBV28 few
CASRRTSGRADPYEQYF TRBV28 few
CASSPPGGYSSYNERFF TRBV4-1 -
CASSLSGNVDTQYF TRBV2 -
CASSQSDTYEQYF TRBV5-1 -
CASSFSGLAGVDEQFF TRBV7-3 few
CASSAPQDQYF TRBV28 few
CASSFRAEETQYF TRBV5-1 once
CATGLAGFGEQFF TRBV5-1 -
CASSRDRVLNEQFF TRBV2 -
CASSFMGADQPQHF TRBV12-3/TRBV12-4 -
CSARDRRERGGGLNSPLHF TRBV20-1 -
CASSPRGRRGNTEAFF TRBV6-6 once
CSVRTSGSNIQYF TRBV29-1 -
CATSSRTGVDTQYF TRBV15 -
CSARFYTDTQYF TRBV20-1 -